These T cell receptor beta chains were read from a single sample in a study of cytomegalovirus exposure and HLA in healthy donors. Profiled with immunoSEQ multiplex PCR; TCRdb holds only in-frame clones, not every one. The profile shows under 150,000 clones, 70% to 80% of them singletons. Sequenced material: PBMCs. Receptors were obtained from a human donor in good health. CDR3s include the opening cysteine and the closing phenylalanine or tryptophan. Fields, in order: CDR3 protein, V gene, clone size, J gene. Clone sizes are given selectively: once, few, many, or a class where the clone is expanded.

CDR3: CASSIEAGREETQYF; V: TRBV19; size: -; J: TRBJ2-5
CDR3: CASSLRTGYGYTF; V: TRBV7-2; size: -; J: TRBJ1-2
CDR3: CASSLGVGTDTQYF; V: TRBV5-1; size: -; J: TRBJ2-3
CDR3: CASSKGQGYTEAFF; V: TRBV5-1; size: -; J: TRBJ1-1
CDR3: CASADRLYEDSNQPQHF; V: TRBV28; size: -; J: TRBJ1-5
CDR3: CASSRASGGRQPQHF; V: TRBV27; size: -; J: TRBJ1-5
CDR3: CASSRVATNEKLFF; V: TRBV4-3; size: few; J: TRBJ1-4
CDR3: CASSFHWLGSENIQYF; V: TRBV7-9; size: few; J: TRBJ2-4
CDR3: CASSFQTSRSGYTF; V: TRBV7-2; size: few; J: TRBJ1-2
CDR3: CASSGEGTSGSKSYNEQFF; V: TRBV9; size: few; J: TRBJ2-1
CDR3: CASSLQPGGLTEAFF; V: TRBV27; size: -; J: TRBJ1-1
CDR3: CASRHDRNYGYTF; V: TRBV6-5; size: -; J: TRBJ1-2
CDR3: CASSFLTDTQYF; V: TRBV5-4; size: -; J: TRBJ2-3
CDR3: CASSPAGGVLSGANVLTF; V: TRBV7-2; size: -; J: TRBJ2-6
CDR3: CAWTLTSANTDTQYF; V: TRBV30; size: -; J: TRBJ2-3
CDR3: CASGLNLGLSGNTIYF; V: TRBV7-2; size: -; J: TRBJ1-3
CDR3: CSSSLEAGPYGYTF; V: TRBV7-9; size: -; J: TRBJ1-2
CDR3: CASSNFGTGETQYF; V: TRBV27; size: -; J: TRBJ2-5
CDR3: CASSDRWFEKLFF; V: TRBV6-1; size: -; J: TRBJ1-4
CDR3: CASSLKGGKPNEKLFF; V: TRBV7-6; size: -; J: TRBJ1-4
CDR3: CASRLSSFDGYTF; V: TRBV7-2; size: -; J: TRBJ1-2
CDR3: CAWSLSGYEQFF; V: TRBV30; size: -; J: TRBJ2-1
CDR3: CASMEQNSNQPQHF; V: TRBV6-1; size: -; J: TRBJ1-5
CDR3: CASSQEQGNYGYTF; V: TRBV4-3; size: -; J: TRBJ1-2
CDR3: CASSVSGPGAYEQYF; V: TRBV10-2; size: -; J: TRBJ2-7
CDR3: CASSIETGGFYEQYF; V: TRBV6-1; size: -; J: TRBJ2-7
CDR3: CASSERENYGYTF; V: TRBV2; size: few; J: TRBJ1-2
CDR3: CASSEEWAKAFF; V: TRBV2; size: -; J: TRBJ1-1
CDR3: CASFTLSGGRVEQFF; V: TRBV2; size: -; J: TRBJ2-1
CDR3: CASSLGGQGGNQPQHF; V: TRBV5-1; size: -; J: TRBJ1-5
CDR3: CASSQGTLSDNEQFF; V: TRBV28; size: -; J: TRBJ2-1
CDR3: CASSPAPVYEQYF; V: TRBV18; size: once; J: TRBJ2-7
CDR3: CSVDRGGSTDTQYF; V: TRBV29-1; size: -; J: TRBJ2-3
CDR3: CASSEARLIRDNEQFF; V: TRBV2; size: -; J: TRBJ2-1
CDR3: CASSSGLAGASGELFF; V: TRBV7-6; size: few; J: TRBJ2-2
CDR3: CASRGRGVGYNEQFF; V: TRBV19; size: -; J: TRBJ2-1
CDR3: CATSRDTTYTQPQHF; V: TRBV15; size: -; J: TRBJ1-5
CDR3: CASSQNGQLNQPQHF; V: TRBV4-3; size: -; J: TRBJ1-5
CDR3: CASSLQGFGELFF; V: TRBV5-6; size: -; J: TRBJ2-2
CDR3: CASSVSDRSPLRGDSPLHF; V: TRBV9; size: -; J: TRBJ1-6
CDR3: CASSLRQAFF; V: TRBV7-2; size: -; J: TRBJ1-1
CDR3: CASSLNGGTGSQYF; V: TRBV7-3; size: -; J: TRBJ2-5
CDR3: CASANRVPGNTIYF; V: TRBV5-6; size: -; J: TRBJ1-3
CDR3: CASSLLGAGQPQHF; V: TRBV27; size: -; J: TRBJ1-5
CDR3: CASSWTGYNEQFF; V: TRBV27; size: -; J: TRBJ2-1
CDR3: CARSFHRTGVDEQYF; V: TRBV5-3; size: -; J: TRBJ2-7
CDR3: CASSPQSGAGYEQYF; V: TRBV9; size: once; J: TRBJ2-7
CDR3: CASTVLGLLHNEQFF; V: TRBV2; size: -; J: TRBJ2-1
CDR3: CASSARTGGGTDTQYF; V: TRBV13; size: -; J: TRBJ2-3
CDR3: CASSSPKTRTGELREQYF; V: TRBV7-9; size: few; J: TRBJ2-7
CDR3: CASSQKSGLASTGELFF; V: TRBV4-2; size: once; J: TRBJ2-2
CDR3: CSVDYMGASTDTQYF; V: TRBV29-1; size: once; J: TRBJ2-3